What follows is one T cell receptor beta chain and its context. The entry originates in a study of T-cell reconstitution after alpha-beta-depleted transplantation in children. Preparation of the TCRbeta library used unique molecular identifiers. One entry per CDR3 protein results from TCRdb running MiXCR on the PCR reads. The sample includes about 610,000 distinct CDR3 sequences, over 9.5% of them seen just once. The CDR3 loop spans 14 amino acids. Trimming took 4 bases from V and 5 from J, leaving 14 bases between them. From germline, CDR1 is LGHDT and CDR2 YNNKEL (reference sequence). The sequence was collected from a human donor who donated a stem cell graft to a child with acute myeloid leukemia. The chain couples TRBV3-1 to TRBJ1-2, with D hard to call. The starting material was PBMCs from the stem cell graft donor, obtained from the stem cell graft. DNA for the CDR3: TGTGCCAGCAGCCCGTTTTCAGGAACTTATGGCTACACCTTC. It codes for CASSPFSGTYGYTF.